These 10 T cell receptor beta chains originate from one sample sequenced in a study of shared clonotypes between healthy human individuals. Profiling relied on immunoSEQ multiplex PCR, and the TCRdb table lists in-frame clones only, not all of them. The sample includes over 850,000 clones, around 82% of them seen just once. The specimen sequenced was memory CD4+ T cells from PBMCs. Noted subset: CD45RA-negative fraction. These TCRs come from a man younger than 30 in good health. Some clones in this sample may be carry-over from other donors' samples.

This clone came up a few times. CDR3 region: CASSLGQGGYGWTEAFF. As DNA, the CDR3 is TGTGCCAGCAGCCTAGGACAGGGGGGGTACGGTTGGACTGAAGCTTTCTTT. V and J are TRBV14 and TRBJ1-1, with 10 nucleotides matching TRBD1. After removal of 4 bases from V and 5 bases from J, the junction contained 13 bases not matched to a gene. Germline CDR1 is SGHDN and CDR2 is FVKESK. This CDR3 spans 17 amino acids.

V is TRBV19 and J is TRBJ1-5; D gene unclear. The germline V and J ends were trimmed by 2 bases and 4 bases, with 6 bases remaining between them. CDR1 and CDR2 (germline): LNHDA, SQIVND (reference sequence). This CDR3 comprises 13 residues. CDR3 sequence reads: CASSIQQNQPQHF. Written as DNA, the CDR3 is TGTGCCAGTAGTATACAGCAGAATCAGCCCCAGCATTTT.

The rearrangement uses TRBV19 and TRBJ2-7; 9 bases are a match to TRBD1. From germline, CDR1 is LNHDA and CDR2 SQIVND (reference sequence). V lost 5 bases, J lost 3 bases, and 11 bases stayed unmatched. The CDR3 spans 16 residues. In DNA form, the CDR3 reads TGTGCCAGTAGTTCGAGGACAGGGGAGTCTCGCTACGAGCAGTACTTC. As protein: CASSSRTGESRYEQYF.

The CDR3 loop is CASSLLDRGSYNEQFF. CDR3 nucleotide sequence: TGTGCCAGCAGTTTACTGGACAGGGGATCCTACAATGAGCAGTTCTTC. The chain joins TRBV28 to TRBJ2-1; 9 bases align to TRBD1. This CDR3 is 16 amino acids long. CDR1 is MDHEN and CDR2 is SYDVKM in the germline V gene. The J segment lost 1 base and the V segment lost 2 bases, leaving 3 bases of the junction unmatched.

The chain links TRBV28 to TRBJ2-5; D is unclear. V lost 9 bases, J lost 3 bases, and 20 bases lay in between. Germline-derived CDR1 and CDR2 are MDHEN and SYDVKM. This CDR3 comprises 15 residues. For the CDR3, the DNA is TGTGCCAGTGCTGGGTGGCGGCTAGGGAAAGAGACCCAGTACTTC. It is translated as CASAGWRLGKETQYF.

DNA of the CDR3: TGTGCCAGCAGCTTGTTAGGGGGGGAAACTAATGAAAAACTGTTTTTT. As protein: CASSLLGGETNEKLFF. The chain recombines TRBV5-6 with TRBJ1-4; perhaps TRBD1 as D (6 bases). V was shortened by 1 base and J by 1 base, with 11 bases between the two germline ends. The V gene's germline CDR1 is SGHDT and CDR2 YYEEEE. This CDR3 comprises 16 residues.

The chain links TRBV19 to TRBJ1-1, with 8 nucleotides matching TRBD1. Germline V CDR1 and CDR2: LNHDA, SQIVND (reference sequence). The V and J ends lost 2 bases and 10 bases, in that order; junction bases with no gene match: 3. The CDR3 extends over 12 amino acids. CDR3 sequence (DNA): TGTGCCAGTAGTATACTGCAGGGGGCAGCTTTCTTT. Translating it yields CASSILQGAAFF.

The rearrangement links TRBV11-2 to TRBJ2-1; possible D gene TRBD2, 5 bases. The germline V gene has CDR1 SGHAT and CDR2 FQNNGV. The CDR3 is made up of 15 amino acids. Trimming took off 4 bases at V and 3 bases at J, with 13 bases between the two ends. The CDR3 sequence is CASSSLRGSYNEQFF. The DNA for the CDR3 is TGTGCCAGCAGCTCCCTCCGGGGAAGCTACAATGAGCAGTTCTTC.

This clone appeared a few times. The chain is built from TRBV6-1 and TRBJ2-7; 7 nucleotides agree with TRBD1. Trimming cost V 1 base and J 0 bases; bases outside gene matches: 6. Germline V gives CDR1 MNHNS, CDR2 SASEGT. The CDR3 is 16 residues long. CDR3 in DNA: TGTGCCAGCAGTGAAGGTCAACACAGGGGCTCCTACGAGCAGTACTTC. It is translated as CASSEGQHRGSYEQYF.

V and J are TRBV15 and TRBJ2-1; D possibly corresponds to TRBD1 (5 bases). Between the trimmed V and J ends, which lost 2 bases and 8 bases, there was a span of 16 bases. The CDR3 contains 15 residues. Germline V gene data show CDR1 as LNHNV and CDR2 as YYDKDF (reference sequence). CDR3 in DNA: TGTGCCACCAGCAGACCTATTGGGGCTATCGATGAGCAGTTCTTC. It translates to CATSRPIGAIDEQFF.